The 20 T cell receptor beta chains below come from one sample, sequenced in a study of graft-versus-host responses after intestinal transplantation. The table came from immunoSEQ multiplex PCR; TCRdb's copy has only in-frame clones and leaves some out. In the table there are tens of thousands of clones, 91% of which are singletons. The source material was PBMCs, sampled 524 days after transplant. The source of these receptors is a human patient who received an intestinal transplant, so some T cells may come from the graft donor.

The genes are TRBV18 and TRBJ2-2; 7 bases are shared with TRBD2. CDR3 size: 15 residues. Germline CDR1 reads KGHSH; CDR2 reads LQKENI. V gave up 2 bases and J gave up 4 bases; unmatched junction bases: 4. The CDR3 loop is CASSPERGGTGELFF. CDR3 nucleotides: TGTGCCAGCTCACCAGAACGCGGGGGCACCGGGGAGCTGTTTTTT.

The sample holds a few counts of this clone. The chain recombines TRBV9 with TRBJ2-5; D is possibly TRBD1 (6 bases). Germline CDR1 and CDR2: SGDLS and YYNGEE. V was trimmed by 6 bases and J by 1 base, leaving 13 bases between them. The CDR3 spans 14 residues. The CDR3 loop reads CASTRSGVQETQYF. CDR3 in DNA: TGTGCCAGCACCCGGTCAGGGGTCCAAGAGACCCAGTACTTC.

The V call is TRBV6-4, the J call TRBJ2-5; TRBD2 agrees at 10 bases. J lost 3 bases, V lost 8 bases, and 9 bases had no gene match. The CDR3 extends over 15 amino acids. Germline CDR1 is MRHNA and CDR2 is SNTAGT. This chain's CDR3 is CASFSGRACEETQYF. In nucleotides, the CDR3 is TGTGCCAGCTTCAGCGGGAGGGCCTGCGAAGAGACCCAGTACTTC.

V and J are TRBV11-2 and TRBJ1-2, with 7 bases matching TRBD1. Germline-derived CDR1 and CDR2 are SGHAT and FQNNGV. V lost 5 bases to trimming and J lost 8 bases; unmatched junction nucleotides: 11. CDR3 length equals 14 residues. Here the CDR3 reads CASSLGGQAEGYTF. As DNA, the CDR3 is TGTGCCAGCAGCCTCGGCGGACAGGCGGAAGGCTACACCTTC.

The J gene is TRBJ2-1, the V gene TRBV7-3; D tentatively fits TRBD1 or TRBD2 (5 bases each). This CDR3 is built from 15 residues. The germline CDR1 and CDR2 sequences are SGHTA and FQGTGA. V dropped 1 base and J dropped 4 bases, with 11 bases sitting between them. The CDR3 spells CASSLRGGFYNEQFF. The DNA of the CDR3 is TGTGCCAGCAGCTTAAGGGGCGGGTTTTACAATGAGCAGTTCTTC.

V and J are TRBV19 and TRBJ1-2; 8 nucleotides agree with TRBD1. V was pared by 8 bases and J by 1 base, with 12 bases of the junction left unmatched. The germline V gene has CDR1 LNHDA and CDR2 SQIVND (reference sequence). The length of the CDR3 is 16 residues. In DNA form, the CDR3 reads TGTGCCAGTGGGGACAGGACGAAAGGCCATAACTATGGCTACACCTTC. Its protein is CASGDRTKGHNYGYTF.

V and J are TRBV4-1 and TRBJ1-5; 8 nucleotides line up with TRBD1. The length of the CDR3 is 17 residues. Germline assignment: CDR1 MGHRA and CDR2 YSYEKL. V was pared by 0 bases and J by 7 bases, with 11 bases of the junction left unmatched. CDR3 protein: CASSQERQGSLGQPQHF. The DNA of the CDR3 is TGCGCCAGCAGCCAAGAGAGACAGGGGAGCCTCGGGCAGCCCCAGCATTTT.

The DNA for the CDR3 is TGTGCCACCCAGCCATACGGACAGCCCCAGCATTTT. It specifies CATQPYGQPQHF. The chain uses TRBV6-5 and TRBJ1-5; no firm D call. The CDR3 totals 12 residues. From germline, CDR1 is MNHEY and CDR2 SVGAGI. Trimming took 10 bases from V and 7 from J, leaving 14 bases between them.

The rearrangement links TRBV5-1 to TRBJ1-3; TRBD1 matches at 7 bases. This CDR3 is 15 amino acids long. In germline, CDR1 is SGHRS, CDR2 YFSETQ. V was clipped by 4 bases and J by 0 bases; unmatched bases: 4. This chain's CDR3 is CASSATGSSGNTIYF. The CDR3 DNA reads TGCGCCAGCAGCGCGACAGGGAGCTCTGGAAACACCATATATTTT. The whole variable domain, filled in from reference TRBV5-1 and TRBJ1-3, reads KAGVTQTPRYLIKTRGQQVTLSCSPISGHRSVSWYQQTPGQGLQFLFEYFSETQRNKGNFPGRFSGRQFSNSRSEMNVSTLELGDSALYLCASSATGSSGNTIYFGEGSWLTVV.

The V call is TRBV5-4, the J call TRBJ2-1; tentative D call: TRBD2 (6 bases). V lost 4 bases and J 7 bases, leaving 12 bases between the germline ends. Per the germline V gene, CDR1 is SGHNT and CDR2 is YYREEE (reference sequence). This CDR3 spans 13 amino acids. CDR3 in amino acids: CASSPPGGNEQFF. The CDR3, as DNA: TGTGCCAGCAGCCCCCCTGGGGGGAATGAGCAGTTCTTC.

The chain carries TRBV28 and TRBJ2-7, with D unresolved. Germline V gene data show CDR1 as MDHEN and CDR2 as SYDVKM. Trimming removed 2 bases at V and 4 bases at J, with 6 bases between. The CDR3 is 12 amino acids. In nucleotides, the CDR3 is TGTGCCAGCAGTTTAGCGAATTACGAGCAGTACTTC. This translates into CASSLANYEQYF.

This clone was observed a handful of times. The chain is built from TRBV5-1 and TRBJ2-6, with D tentatively TRBD2 (6 bases). The CDR3 runs to 17 residues. Trimming removed 2 bases from V and 2 bases from J, with 14 bases in between. Germline assignment: CDR1 SGHRS and CDR2 YFSETQ. The DNA of the CDR3 is TGCGCCAGCAGCTTAGGGGTGCGGGGTACTGGGGCCAACGTCCTGACTTTC. This codes for CASSLGVRGTGANVLTF.

This clone has only one observation. V and J are TRBV7-8 and TRBJ2-7, with D uncertain. The germline V and J ends were trimmed by 1 base and 3 bases, with 13 bases remaining between them. The CDR3 has 15 residues. CDR1 and CDR2 from the germline V gene are SGHVS and FQNEAQ. The CDR3 protein is CASSLDRAPGYEQYF. The CDR3 DNA follows: TGTGCCAGCAGCTTAGATCGGGCCCCCGGCTACGAGCAGTACTTC.

This sequence joins TRBV7-6 and TRBJ2-7; 7 bases are shared with TRBD2. The germline gives CDR1 SGHVS, CDR2 FNYEAQ. This CDR3 has 15 amino acids. V dropped 5 bases and J dropped 2; count of bases not matched to a gene: 9. This chain's CDR3 is CASSETSGGPYEQYF. CDR3 nucleotide sequence: TGTGCCAGCAGCGAAACATCGGGAGGCCCCTACGAGCAGTACTTC. The full variable domain, completed using reference TRBV7-6 and TRBJ2-7, is GAGVSQSPRYKVTKRGQDVALRCDPISGHVSLYWYRQALGQGPEFLTYFNYEAQQDKSGLPNDRFSAERPEGSISTLTIQRTEQRDSAMYRCASSETSGGPYEQYFGPGTRLTVT.

The CDR3 loop is CASSRRTGDTGELFF. The CDR3 DNA is TGTGCCAGCAGCAGAAGGACAGGGGACACCGGGGAGCTGTTTTTT. The V and J genes are TRBV7-2 and TRBJ2-2; 9 nucleotides match TRBD1. This CDR3 spans 15 amino acids. Germline CDR1 SGHTA, CDR2 FQGNSA. Trimming cost V 5 bases and J 3 bases; bases outside gene matches: 4. The variable domain in full, with the rest retrieved from reference TRBV7-2 and TRBJ2-2, is GAGVSQSPSNKVTEKGKDVELRCDPISGHTALYWYRQSLGQGLEFLIYFQGNSAPDKSGLPSDRFSAERTGGSVSTLTIQRTQQEDSAVYLCASSRRTGDTGELFFGEGSRLTVL.

This clone qualifies as medium-sized. J is TRBJ1-2 and V is TRBV7-9; unclear D gene. The germline V and J ends were trimmed by 4 bases and 3 bases, with 9 bases remaining between them. The CDR3 consists of 13 residues. The germline V gene has CDR1 SEHNR and CDR2 FQNEAQ (reference sequence). The CDR3 protein is CASSSTGDYGYTF. DNA of the CDR3: TGTGCCAGCAGCTCTACTGGGGACTATGGCTACACCTTC.

This clone was counted a few times. The chain uses TRBV9 and TRBJ2-5; TRBD2 might be the D (6 bases). This CDR3 comprises 16 residues. Germline CDR1 is SGDLS and CDR2 is YYNGEE. Trimming cost V 4 bases and J 0 bases, with 16 bases left between them. The CDR3, as DNA: TGTGCCAGCAGCCCCTACGTCGGGGACTACCAAGAGACCCAGTACTTC. This encodes CASSPYVGDYQETQYF.

This chain links TRBV19 with TRBJ1-5; the D gene is possibly TRBD1 (5 bases). Germline V CDR1 and CDR2: LNHDA, SQIVND (reference sequence). The CDR3 extends over 15 amino acids. The V gene lost 10 bases and the J gene lost 2 bases, with 18 bases spanning the gap. The CDR3 sequence is CATLRPGGGNQPQHF. The DNA of the CDR3 is TGTGCCACCCTACGACCGGGGGGTGGCAATCAGCCCCAGCATTTT.

In this sample, this clone turned up once. V and J are TRBV7-9 and TRBJ2-1; the match to TRBD2 covers 8 bases. With V trimmed by 4 bases and J by 4 bases, 9 bases remained unmatched. Germline V gene lookup returns CDR1 SEHNR and CDR2 FQNEAQ (reference sequence). This CDR3 is built from 16 residues. The CDR3 sequence is CASSSDPGLEYNEQFF. The CDR3 region has the DNA TGTGCCAGCAGCTCGGACCCGGGACTAGAATACAATGAGCAGTTCTTC.

Remarks on this clone: The junction departs from germline at one end; a sequencing error may be responsible. The genes are TRBV7-9 and TRBJ2-7; D remains unclear. Germline CDR1 and CDR2: SEHNR and FQNEAQ (reference sequence). This CDR3 is 15 amino acids long. CDR3 coding DNA: TGCGCCAGCAGCCAAGATAGGCTGGACGGTTACGAGCAGTACTTC. Protein: CASSQDRLDGYEQYF.